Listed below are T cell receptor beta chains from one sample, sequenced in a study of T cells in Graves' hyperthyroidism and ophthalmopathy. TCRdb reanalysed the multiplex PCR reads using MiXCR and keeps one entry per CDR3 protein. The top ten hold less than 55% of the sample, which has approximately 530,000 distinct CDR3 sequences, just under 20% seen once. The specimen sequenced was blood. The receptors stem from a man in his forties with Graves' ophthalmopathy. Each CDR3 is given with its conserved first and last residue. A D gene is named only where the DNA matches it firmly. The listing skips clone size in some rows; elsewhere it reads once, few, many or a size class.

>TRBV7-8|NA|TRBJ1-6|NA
TGTGCCAGCAGCCTGAGGGGTACCGGTAATTCACCCCTCCACTTT
CASSLRGTGNSPLHF
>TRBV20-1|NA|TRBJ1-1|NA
TGCAGTGCTAGAGAGATGGGGAGTGGAGGGGTCACTGAAGCTTTCTTT
CSAREMGSGGVTEAFF
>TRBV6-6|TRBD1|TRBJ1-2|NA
TGTGCCAGCAGTTACCGGACAGGGGCAATGGGCGGCTACACCTTC
CASSYRTGAMGGYTF
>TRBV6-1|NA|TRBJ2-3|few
TGTGCCAGCAGTGAAGGCGGCGGGATAAGCACAGATACGCAGTATTTT
CASSEGGGISTDTQYF
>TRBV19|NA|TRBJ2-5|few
TGTGCCAGTACTAGTCAGTTCGGAGAGACCCAGTACTTC
CASTSQFGETQYF
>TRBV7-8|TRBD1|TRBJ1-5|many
TGTGCCAGCGCCTGGACAGGAGATAGCAATCAGCCCCAGCATTTT
CASAWTGDSNQPQHF
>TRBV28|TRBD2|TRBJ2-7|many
TGTGCCAGCAGTCTCCGTAGCGGGAGCTACGAGCAGTACTTC
CASSLRSGSYEQYF
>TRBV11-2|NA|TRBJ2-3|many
TGTGCCAGCAGCTCCATGGGGGATACGCAGTATTTT
CASSSMGDTQYF
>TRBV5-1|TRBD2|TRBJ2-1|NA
TGCGCCAGCAGCTTTGGACTAGCGGGAGGTCTAGCCAATGAGCAGTTCTTC
CASSFGLAGGLANEQFF
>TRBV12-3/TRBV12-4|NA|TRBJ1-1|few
TGTGCCAGCAGGGGGGGCGGGGTAGCTTTCTTT
CASRGGGVAFF
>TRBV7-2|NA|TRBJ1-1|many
TGTGCCAGCAGCTTTGGAAGTTTGAACACTGAAGCTTTCTTT
CASSFGSLNTEAFF
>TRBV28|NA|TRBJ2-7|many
TGTGCCAGCACCGACAGCCAGTCCTACGAGCAGTACTTC
CASTDSQSYEQYF
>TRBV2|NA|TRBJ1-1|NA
TGTGCCAGCAGTCCGTTCGCTGAAGCTTTCTTT
CASSPFAEAFF
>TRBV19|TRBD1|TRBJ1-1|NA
TGTGCCAGTGGGGACAGGCCGAACACTGAAGCTTTCTTT
CASGDRPNTEAFF
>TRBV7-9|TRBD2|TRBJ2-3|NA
TGTGCCAGCAGCAAACTAGCGGGAGGCAATACAGATACGCAGTATTTT
CASSKLAGGNTDTQYF
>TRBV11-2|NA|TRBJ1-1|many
TGTGCCAGCAGCCCGTTACAGGGTAACAGTTACACTGAAGCTTTCTTT
CASSPLQGNSYTEAFF
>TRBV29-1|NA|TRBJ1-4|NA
TGCAGCGTTGAAGATCTAGAGACAGGCGATAATGAAAAACTGTTTTTT
CSVEDLETGDNEKLFF
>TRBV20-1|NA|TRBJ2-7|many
TGCAGTGCCGTAGGGGAGTACGAGCAGTACTTC
CSAVGEYEQYF
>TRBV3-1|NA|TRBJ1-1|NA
TGTGCCAGCAGCCAATTGGCCCAGGACACTGAAGCTTTCTTT
CASSQLAQDTEAFF
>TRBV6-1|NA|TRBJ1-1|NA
TGTGCCAGCAGTACAATGGACGGCGTTGGGGCTTTCTTT
CASSTMDGVGAFF
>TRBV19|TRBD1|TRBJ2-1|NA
TGTGCCAGTAGTATCCTGACAGGGGATTATGAGCAGTTCTTC
CASSILTGDYEQFF
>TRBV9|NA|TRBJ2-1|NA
TGTGCCAGCAGCGTAGCGCCCAGGGTAAATGAGCAGTTCTTC
CASSVAPRVNEQFF
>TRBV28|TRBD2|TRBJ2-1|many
TGTGCCAGCTTCCAAGCGGGAGGGCCGAGTAATGAGCAGTTCTTC
CASFQAGGPSNEQFF
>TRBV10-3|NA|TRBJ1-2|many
TGTGCCATCAGTGAGGCTGTGGGGAATGGCTACACCTTC
CAISEAVGNGYTF